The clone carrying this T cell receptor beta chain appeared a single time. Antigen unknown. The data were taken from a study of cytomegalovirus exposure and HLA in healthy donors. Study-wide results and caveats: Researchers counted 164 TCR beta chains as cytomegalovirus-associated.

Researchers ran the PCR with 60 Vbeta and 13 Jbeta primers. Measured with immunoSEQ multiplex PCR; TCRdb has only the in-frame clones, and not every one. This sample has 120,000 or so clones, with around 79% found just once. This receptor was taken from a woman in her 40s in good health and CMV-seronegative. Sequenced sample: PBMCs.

The CDR3 DNA reads as TGTGCCAGCAGCGCTCTACTCCGGGACAGGGCCACCGGGGAGCTGTTTTTT. Protein: CASSALLRDRATGELFF. The V gene is TRBV11-2, the J gene TRBJ2-2, with 9 bases aligning to TRBD1. The ends lost 5 bases at V and 4 bases at J; junction bases unmatched: 11. Germline V gene sequence: CDR1 SGHAT, CDR2 FQNNGV. The CDR3 runs 17 residues.